The T cell receptor (beta chain) described here comes from a study of tumor-infiltrating lymphocytes in primary liver carcinoma. Study information: All lesions had stage T1-T3 N0M0 and roughly 4.2 to 10 cm widths. Sample yields of productive TCRbeta reads, ranging from roughly 3.65 to 8 million, were similar across tissue types.

Co-extracted RNA and DNA came from approximately 20-30 mg of unsorted bulk tissue. Subjects presented with primary liver carcinoma managed by surgical resection. Samples were taken from five separate regions (per tumor). The CDR3 is made up of 15 amino acids. Germline lookup yields CDR1 SGHAT and CDR2 FQNNGV. Remarks on this clonotype: The junction departs from germline at one end; a sequencing error may be responsible.

Researchers generated TCR beta cDNA from 500 to 600 ng of total RNA, relying on a constant-region primer. Construction of TCR beta libraries relied on three successive nested multiplex PCR rounds employing slightly modified ARM-PCR. The first two PCR rounds used TRBV1-TRBV30 primers with a Cbeta primer, around 10 cycles each. TCRdb re-called the multiplex PCR reads through MiXCR, storing one row per CDR3 protein. Of around 120,000 distinct CDR3 sequences in the sample, around 62% were seen once. The chain uses TRBV11-2 and TRBJ2-1, with 10 bases matching TRBD2. Sequencing used liver tumor tissue from sampling region 1. This sample's subset: tumor region T1, superior pole. The receptor was derived from a woman aged 55-70 years with primary liver carcinoma and hepatitis B virus infection. The CDR3 sequence is CASGLVSSGSNEQFF. The CDR3 DNA follows: TGTGCCAGCGGCTTAGTGTCTAGCGGGAGCAATGAGCAGTTTTTC.